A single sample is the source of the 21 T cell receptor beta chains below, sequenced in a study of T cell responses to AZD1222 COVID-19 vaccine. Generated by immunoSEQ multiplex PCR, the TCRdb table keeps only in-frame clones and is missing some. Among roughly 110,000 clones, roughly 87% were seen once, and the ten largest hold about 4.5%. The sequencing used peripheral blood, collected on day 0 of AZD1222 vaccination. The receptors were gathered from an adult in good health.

Here the CDR3 reads CASSPYTTAYEQYF. The CDR3 DNA reads as TGTGCCAGCAGCCCCTACACGACGGCCTACGAGCAGTACTTC. The genes are TRBV7-8 and TRBJ2-7; D uncertain. The length of the CDR3 is 14 residues. CDR1 is SGHVS, CDR2 FQNEAQ, per germline. V was cut by 5 bases and J by 2 bases, with 13 bases left in between. The whole variable domain, remainder taken from reference TRBV7-8 and TRBJ2-7, is GAGVSQSPRYKVAKRGQDVALRCDPISGHVSLFWYQQALGQGPEFLTYFQNEAQLDKSGLPSDRFFAERPEGSVSTLKIQRTQQEDSAVYLCASSPYTTAYEQYFGPGTRLTVT.

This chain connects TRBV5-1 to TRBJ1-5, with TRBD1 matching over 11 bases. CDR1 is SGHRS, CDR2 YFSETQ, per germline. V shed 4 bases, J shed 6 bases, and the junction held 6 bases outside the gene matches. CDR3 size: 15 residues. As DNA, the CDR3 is TGCGCCAGCAGCCGAGGGACAGGGGGTAGTCAGCCCCAGCATTTT. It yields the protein CASSRGTGGSQPQHF.

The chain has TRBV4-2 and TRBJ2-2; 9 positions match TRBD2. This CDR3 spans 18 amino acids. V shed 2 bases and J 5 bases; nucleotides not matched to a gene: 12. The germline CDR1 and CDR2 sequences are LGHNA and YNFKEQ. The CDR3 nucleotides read TGTGCCAGCAGCCAATCGAGGTGGCTAGCGGGATTTACCGGGGAGCTGTTTTTT. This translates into CASSQSRWLAGFTGELFF.

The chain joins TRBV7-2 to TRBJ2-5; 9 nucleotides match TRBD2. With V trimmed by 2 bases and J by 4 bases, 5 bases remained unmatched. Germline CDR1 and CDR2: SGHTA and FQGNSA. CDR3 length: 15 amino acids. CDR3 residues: CASSLRAGGPETQYF. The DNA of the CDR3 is TGTGCCAGCAGCTTAAGAGCGGGGGGTCCAGAGACCCAGTACTTC.

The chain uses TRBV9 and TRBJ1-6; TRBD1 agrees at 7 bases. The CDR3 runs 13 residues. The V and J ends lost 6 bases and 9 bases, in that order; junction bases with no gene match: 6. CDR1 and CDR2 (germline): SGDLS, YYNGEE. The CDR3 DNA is TGTGCCAGCAATAGAGGGGGCGTTTCACCCCTCCACTTT. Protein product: CASNRGGVSPLHF.

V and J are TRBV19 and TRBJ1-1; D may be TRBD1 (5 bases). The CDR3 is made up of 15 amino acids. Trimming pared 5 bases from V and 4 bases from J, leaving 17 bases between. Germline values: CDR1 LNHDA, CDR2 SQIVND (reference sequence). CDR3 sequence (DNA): TGTGCCAGTAGTCTCGAGCAGCGGGGGATCACTGAAGCTTTCTTT. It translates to CASSLEQRGITEAFF.

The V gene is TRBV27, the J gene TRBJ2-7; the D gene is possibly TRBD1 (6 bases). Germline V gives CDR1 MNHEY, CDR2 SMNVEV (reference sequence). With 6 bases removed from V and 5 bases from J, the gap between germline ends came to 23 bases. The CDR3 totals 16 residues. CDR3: CASSPTLRQVPHEQYF. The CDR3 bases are TGTGCCAGCAGCCCTACGTTGAGACAGGTCCCCCACGAGCAGTACTTC.

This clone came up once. The CDR3 bases are TGTGCCACCGCGACCGGGCCTCCGACCACCGGGGGCGAGCAGTACTTC. Residues: CATATGPPTTGGEQYF. The rearrangement uses TRBV24-1 and TRBJ2-7, with D possibly being TRBD2 (6 bases). This CDR3 has 16 amino acids. In germline, CDR1 is KGHDR, CDR2 SFDVKD. Trimming pared 9 bases from V and 6 bases from J, leaving 26 bases between.

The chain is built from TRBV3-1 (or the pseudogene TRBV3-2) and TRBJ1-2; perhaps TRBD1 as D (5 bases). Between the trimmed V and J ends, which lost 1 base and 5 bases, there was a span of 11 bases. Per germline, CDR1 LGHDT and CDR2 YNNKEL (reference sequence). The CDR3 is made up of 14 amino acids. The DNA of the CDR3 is TGTGCCAGCAGCCAAGCGGACACTAGGTATGGCTACACCTTC. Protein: CASSQADTRYGYTF.

The CDR3 spells CASSRTSGGTGELFF. The CDR3 DNA sequence: TGTGCCAGCAGCCGGACTAGCGGGGGCACCGGGGAGCTGTTTTTT. The chain combines TRBV2 with TRBJ2-2, with 13 bases identical to TRBD2. CDR3 length: 15 residues. CDR1 and CDR2 from the germline V gene are SNHLY and FYNNEI. V dropped 6 bases and J dropped 4; count of bases not matched to a gene: 2.

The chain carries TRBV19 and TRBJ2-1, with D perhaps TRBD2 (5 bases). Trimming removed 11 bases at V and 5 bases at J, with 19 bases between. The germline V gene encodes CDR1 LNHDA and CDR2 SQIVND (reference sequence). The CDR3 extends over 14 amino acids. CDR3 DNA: TGTGCCTCCCGCCCATCTAGCTGGAACAATGAGCAGTTCTTC. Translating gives CASRPSSWNNEQFF.

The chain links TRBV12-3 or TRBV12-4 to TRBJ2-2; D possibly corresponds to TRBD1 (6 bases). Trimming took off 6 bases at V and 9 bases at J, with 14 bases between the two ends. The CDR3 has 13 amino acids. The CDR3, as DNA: TGTGCCAGCAGCATTACAGGGAGTAGGGAGCTGTTTTTT. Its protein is CASSITGSRELFF.

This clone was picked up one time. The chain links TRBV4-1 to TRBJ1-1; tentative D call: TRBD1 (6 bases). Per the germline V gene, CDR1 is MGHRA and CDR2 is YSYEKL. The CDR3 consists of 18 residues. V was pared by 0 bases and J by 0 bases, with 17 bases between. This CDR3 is CASSQDGGGNSMNTEAFF. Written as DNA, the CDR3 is TGCGCCAGCAGCCAAGATGGAGGGGGGAATTCCATGAACACTGAAGCTTTCTTT.

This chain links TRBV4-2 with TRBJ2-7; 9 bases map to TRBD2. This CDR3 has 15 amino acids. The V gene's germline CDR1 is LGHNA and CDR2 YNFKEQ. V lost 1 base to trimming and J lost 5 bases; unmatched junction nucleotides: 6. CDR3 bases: TGTGCCAGCAGCCAAGGCGGAGCGGGAGGAAACGAGCAGTACTTC. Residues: CASSQGGAGGNEQYF.

CDR3 loop: CASSVSGVEETQYF. CDR3 DNA sequence: TGTGCCAGCAGCGTTAGCGGGGTAGAAGAGACCCAGTACTTC. The rearrangement joins TRBV9 to TRBJ2-5, with 8 bases that match TRBD2. V lost 2 bases to trimming and J lost 3 bases; unmatched junction nucleotides: 3. This CDR3 has 14 residues. Germline lookup yields CDR1 SGDLS and CDR2 YYNGEE.

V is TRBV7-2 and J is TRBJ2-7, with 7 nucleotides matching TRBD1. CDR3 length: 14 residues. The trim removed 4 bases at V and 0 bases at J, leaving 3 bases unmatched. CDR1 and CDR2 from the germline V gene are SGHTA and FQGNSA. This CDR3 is CASSSPGGSYEQYF. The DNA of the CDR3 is TGTGCCAGCAGCTCACCAGGGGGCTCCTACGAGCAGTACTTC.

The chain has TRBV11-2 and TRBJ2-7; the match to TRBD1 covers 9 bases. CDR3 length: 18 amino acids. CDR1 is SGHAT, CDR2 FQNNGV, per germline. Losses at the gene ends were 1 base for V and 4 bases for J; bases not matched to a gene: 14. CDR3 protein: CASSLVFGTGYSRYEQYF. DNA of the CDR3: TGTGCCAGCAGCTTAGTCTTTGGGACAGGGTATTCTCGATACGAGCAGTACTTC.

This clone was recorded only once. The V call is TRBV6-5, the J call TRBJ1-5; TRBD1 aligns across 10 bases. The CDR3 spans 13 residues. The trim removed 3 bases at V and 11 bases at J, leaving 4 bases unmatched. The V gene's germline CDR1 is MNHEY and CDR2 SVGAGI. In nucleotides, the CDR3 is TGTGCCAGCAGTTATTCGGGACAGGGGACCCAGCATTTT. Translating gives CASSYSGQGTQHF.

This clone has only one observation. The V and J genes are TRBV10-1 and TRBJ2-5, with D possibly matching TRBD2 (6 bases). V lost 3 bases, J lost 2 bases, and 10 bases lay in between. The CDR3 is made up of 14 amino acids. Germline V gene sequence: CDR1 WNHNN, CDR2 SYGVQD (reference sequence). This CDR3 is CASSDRDLQETQYF. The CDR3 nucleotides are TGCGCCAGCAGTGACCGGGACTTACAAGAGACCCAGTACTTC.

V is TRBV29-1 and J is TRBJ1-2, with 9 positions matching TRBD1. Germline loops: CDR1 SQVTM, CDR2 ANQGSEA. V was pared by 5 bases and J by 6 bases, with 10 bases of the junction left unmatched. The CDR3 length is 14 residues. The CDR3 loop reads CSVSWGDRDNGYTF. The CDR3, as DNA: TGCAGCGTTTCCTGGGGGGACAGGGACAATGGCTACACCTTC.

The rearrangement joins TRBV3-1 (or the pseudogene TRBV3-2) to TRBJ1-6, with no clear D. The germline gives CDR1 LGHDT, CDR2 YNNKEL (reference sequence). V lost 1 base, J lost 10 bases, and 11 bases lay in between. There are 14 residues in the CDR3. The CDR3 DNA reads TGTGCCAGCAGCCAAGCTAAGGGAGGATCACCCCTCCACTTT. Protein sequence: CASSQAKGGSPLHF.